A single sample gave rise to the 21 T cell receptor beta chains below, sequenced in a study of control samples from healthy donors and cancer patients. Sequenced by immunoSEQ multiplex PCR; TCRdb stores in-frame clones only, minus some. The data show approximately 58,000 clones, 87% seen once. Sequencing was carried out using PBMCs. The origin of the receptors is a man in his sixties with head and neck cancer.

The J gene is TRBJ1-5, the V gene TRBV28, with no clear D. V was trimmed by 8 bases and J by 4 bases, leaving 12 bases between them. Per germline, CDR1 MDHEN and CDR2 SYDVKM. CDR3 size: 13 residues. CDR3: CASVEASNQPQHF. CDR3 bases: TGTGCCAGCGTCGAAGCCTCTAATCAGCCCCAGCATTTT.

The V and J genes are TRBV6-1 and TRBJ2-3; D possibly corresponds to TRBD1 (5 bases). The CDR3 extends over 14 amino acids. Trimming left V 1 base short and J 4 bases short, with 9 bases between. Per germline, CDR1 MNHNS and CDR2 SASEGT. CDR3 amino acids: CASSEEGWADTQYF. The CDR3 nucleotides read TGTGCCAGCAGTGAAGAGGGGTGGGCAGATACGCAGTATTTT.

V usage is TRBV15 and J usage is TRBJ1-1; D remains ambiguous. The CDR3 has 13 amino acids. The germline V and J ends were trimmed by 6 bases and 0 bases, with 8 bases remaining between them. Looked up from germline, CDR1 is LNHNV and CDR2 is YYDKDF (reference sequence). The CDR3 loop reads CATSQLMNTEAFF. The DNA of the CDR3 is TGTGCCACCAGTCAACTTATGAACACTGAAGCTTTCTTT. The full variable domain, rest sourced from reference TRBV15 and TRBJ1-1, is DAMVIQNPRYQVTQFGKPVTLSCSQTLNHNVMYWYQQKSSQAPKLLFHYYDKDFNNEADTPDNFQSRRPNTSFCFLDIRSPGLGDTAMYLCATSQLMNTEAFFGQGTRLTVV.

This clone is a singleton in its sample. This rearrangement joins TRBV11-2 to TRBJ1-2; 9 bases are shared with TRBD1. The CDR3 extends over 17 amino acids. V trimming: 5 bases; J trimming: 6 bases; junction bases outside the gene matches: 16. Germline loops: CDR1 SGHAT, CDR2 FQNNGV. DNA of the CDR3: TGTGCCAGCAGCCCCCGAGGGGGGGACAGGGTGAAGGATGGCTACACCTTC. Its translation is CASSPRGGDRVKDGYTF.

The CDR3 nucleotides are TGTGCCAGTAGTATAGACCGCTACGAGCAGTACTTC. This translates into CASSIDRYEQYF. The rearrangement joins TRBV19 to TRBJ2-7; no clear D gene. Germline CDR1 and CDR2: LNHDA and SQIVND (reference sequence). Deletions cut 0 bases from V and 3 bases from J, with 3 bases between. The CDR3 extends over 12 amino acids.

The gene calls are TRBV28 and TRBJ1-5; the match to TRBD1 covers 8 bases. Germline V gene lookup returns CDR1 MDHEN and CDR2 SYDVKM. Unmatched junction bases numbered 18, after V lost 6 bases and J lost 11 bases. The CDR3 is made up of 16 amino acids. The CDR3 nucleotides read TGTGCCAGCAGCTCTCCGGCCGGGACAGGCCATAGGTCCCAGCATTTT. Translated, it gives CASSSPAGTGHRSQHF.

V is TRBV19 and J is TRBJ1-6; 10 bases agree with TRBD1. Losses at the gene ends were 10 bases for V and 10 bases for J; bases not matched to a gene: 7. The CDR3 spans 13 residues. Per germline, CDR1 LNHDA and CDR2 SQIVND (reference sequence). The CDR3 region has the DNA TGTGCCACCCAAGGACAGGGGGACTCACCCCTCCACTTT. Translation: CATQGQGDSPLHF. The complete variable domain, with remaining parts taken from reference TRBV19 and TRBJ1-6, reads DGGITQSPKYLFRKEGQNVTLSCEQNLNHDAMYWYRQDPGQGLRLIYYSQIVNDFQKGDIAEGYSVSREKKESFPLTVTSAQKNPTAFYLCATQGQGDSPLHFGNGTRLTVT.

The chain is built from TRBV7-2 and TRBJ2-2; 8 bases line up with TRBD1. Germline loops: CDR1 SGHTA, CDR2 FQGNSA. With 5 bases clipped from V and 7 bases from J, the junction kept 6 bases outside the gene matches. The CDR3 consists of 14 residues. The CDR3 loop is CASSPTGDFGELFF. Written as DNA, the CDR3 is TGTGCCAGCAGCCCGACAGGGGATTTCGGGGAGCTGTTTTTT.

This chain joins TRBV10-3 and TRBJ1-6; the D is unclear. With 9 bases removed from V and 4 bases from J, the gap between germline ends came to 10 bases. Germline-derived CDR1 and CDR2 are ENHRY and SYGVKD. This CDR3 spans 13 amino acids. The CDR3: CAMADGYNSPLHF. The CDR3 DNA follows: TGTGCCATGGCGGACGGATATAATTCACCCCTCCACTTT.

The chain joins TRBV4-1 to TRBJ1-1; D gene unclear. The germline gives CDR1 MGHRA, CDR2 YSYEKL. V lost 0 bases, J lost 5 bases, and 10 bases lay in between. The CDR3 runs 14 residues. CDR3 nucleotides: TGCGCCAGCAGCCAAGAAACCAAAGGGACTGAAGCTTTCTTT. Translated: CASSQETKGTEAFF.

This clone has just one count. This CDR3 is CASSFGGSRYGYTF. The CDR3 coding sequence is TGCGCCAGCAGCTTTGGGGGCAGTAGGTATGGCTACACCTTC. The rearrangement joins TRBV5-1 to TRBJ1-2; tentatively, D is TRBD1 (6 bases). The CDR3 contains 14 residues. The V end was cut by 2 bases, the J end by 5 bases, with 13 bases between. The germline V gene has CDR1 SGHRS and CDR2 YFSETQ.

The chain recombines TRBV12-3 or TRBV12-4 with TRBJ2-5; D could derive from TRBD1 or TRBD2 (5 bases each). V was trimmed by 1 base and J by 2 bases, leaving 5 bases between them. The CDR3 spans 13 residues. CDR3 sequence: CASSLGGQETQYF. The CDR3, as DNA: TGTGCCAGCAGTTTAGGGGGGCAAGAGACCCAGTACTTC.

The V gene is TRBV7-2, the J gene TRBJ2-3; 7 bases fit TRBD2. The CDR3 sequence is 15 residues long. Per germline, CDR1 SGHTA and CDR2 FQGNSA. V gave up 5 bases and J gave up 4 bases; unmatched junction bases: 9. The CDR3 reads CASSREGQIADTQYF. CDR3 coding DNA: TGTGCCAGCAGCAGGGAGGGCCAAATCGCAGATACGCAGTATTTT. Filled out from reference TRBV7-2 and TRBJ2-3, the complete variable domain reads GAGVSQSPSNKVTEKGKDVELRCDPISGHTALYWYRQSLGQGLEFLIYFQGNSAPDKSGLPSDRFSAERTGGSVSTLTIQRTQQEDSAVYLCASSREGQIADTQYFGPGTRLTVL.

This chain links TRBV7-3 with TRBJ2-3; D is unresolved. This CDR3 is 15 amino acids long. The V gene's germline CDR1 is SGHTA and CDR2 FQGTGA. The V end lost 4 bases, the J end lost 3 bases, and 14 bases lay between the germline ends. CDR3 coding DNA: TGTGCCAGCAGCTCCCGCCTGGAAGGGACAGATACGCAGTATTTT. Translating gives CASSSRLEGTDTQYF.

The chain recombines TRBV7-8 with TRBJ2-1; D is ambiguous. This CDR3 contains 15 residues. The ends were cut back, 1 base at V and 12 bases at J, with 19 bases in the middle. Germline V gene data show CDR1 as SGHVS and CDR2 as FQNEAQ. The CDR3 region is CASSLDLRSSIWQFF. The DNA for the CDR3 is TGTGCCAGCAGCTTAGATTTGCGCTCGTCTATATGGCAGTTCTTC.

The chain uses TRBV13 and TRBJ1-4; unclear D gene. CDR1 is PRHDT and CDR2 is FYEKMQ in the germline V gene (reference sequence). Trimming stripped 5 bases from V and 3 bases from J, with 13 bases between. CDR3 length: 15 residues. DNA for the CDR3: TGTGCCAGCAGCATTTCAAGTAGGGCTAATGAAAAACTGTTTTTT. It encodes CASSISSRANEKLFF.

This sequence joins TRBV19 and TRBJ2-4; 11 bases are shared with TRBD1. CDR3 length: 15 residues. The trim removed 5 bases at V and 7 bases at J, leaving 7 bases unmatched. The germline CDR1 and CDR2 sequences are LNHDA and SQIVND (reference sequence). The CDR3 loop reads CASSGQGAGENIQYF. DNA of the CDR3: TGTGCCAGTAGTGGACAGGGGGCCGGAGAGAACATTCAGTACTTC.

This chain joins TRBV9 and TRBJ2-1; possible D gene TRBD1, 5 bases. The V end lost 0 bases, the J end lost 1 base, and 14 bases lay between the germline ends. The CDR3 covers 17 residues. Germline CDR1 is SGDLS and CDR2 is YYNGEE. This CDR3 is CASSVDWGPFSYNEQFF. The CDR3 coding sequence is TGTGCCAGCAGCGTAGACTGGGGCCCGTTTTCCTACAATGAGCAGTTCTTC.

This chain joins TRBV18 and TRBJ2-7; D possibly matches TRBD1 or TRBD2 (5 bases each). CDR3 length equals 14 residues. The germline gives CDR1 KGHSH, CDR2 LQKENI. Between the trimmed V and J ends, which lost 0 bases and 6 bases, there was a span of 12 bases. CDR3 coding DNA: TGTGCCAGCTCACCACCTGTGGGACCCCCCGAGCAGTACTTC. This gives the protein CASSPPVGPPEQYF.

This chain connects TRBV19 to TRBJ2-6; 7 bases map to TRBD2. Germline lookup yields CDR1 LNHDA and CDR2 SQIVND (reference sequence). With V trimmed by 7 bases and J by 4 bases, 13 bases remained unmatched. This CDR3 is 17 amino acids long. The DNA for the CDR3 is TGTGCCAGTAAAGGGGAGGGGAATTCGGCGGGGGCCAACGTCCTGACTTTC. Amino acid sequence: CASKGEGNSAGANVLTF.

The chain carries TRBV28 and TRBJ2-1, with a possible D match to TRBD1 (5 bases). CDR3 size: 14 residues. Germline V gene sequence: CDR1 MDHEN, CDR2 SYDVKM. With 3 bases removed from V and 10 bases from J, the gap between germline ends came to 16 bases. CDR3 nucleotides: TGTGCCAGCAGTTTGGACACCCAGTTGGGGGAGCAGTTCTTC. Residues: CASSLDTQLGEQFF.